This T cell receptor beta chain comes out of a study of graft-versus-host responses after intestinal transplantation. Study overall: Anti-thymocyte globulin induction preceded 2 to 4 years of tacrolimus and steroid maintenance in all recipients.

Germline-derived CDR1 and CDR2 are PRHDT and FYEKMQ (reference sequence). V was trimmed by 2 bases and J by 4 bases, leaving 8 bases between them. The CDR3 consists of 14 residues. Data came from immunoSEQ multiplex PCR; TCRdb stores just in-frame clones and leaves some out. The sample consists of around 40,000 clones, roughly four fifths of them appearing once. The TCR was taken from a human patient who received an intestinal transplant, so some T cells may come from the graft donor. The sequences come from PBMCs, collected about 1,000 days after transplant. The chain is built from TRBV13 and TRBJ2-2, with a weak D call TRBD2 (6 bases). CDR3: CASSLRGTTGELFF. DNA of the CDR3: TGTGCCAGCAGCTTACGCGGGACCACCGGGGAGCTGTTTTTT.